This T cell receptor beta chain is from a study of PD-1 blockade in classical Hodgkin lymphoma. With no exception, relapse followed autologous stem cell transplantation in all patients, and brentuximab vedotin exposure varied. The CDR3 has 16 residues. Germline CDR1 is SGHDT and CDR2 is YYEEEE. Trimming took 4 bases from V and 3 from J; bases not matched to a gene: 11. TCRdb keeps only in-frame clones here, not all; method: immunoSEQ multiplex PCR. The table records over 25,000 clones, roughly 83% of them present only once. This specimen consisted of peripheral blood mononuclear cells (PBMCs), obtained before the second cycle of nivolumab. This clonotype originated in a human donor with classical Hodgkin lymphoma. V is TRBV5-6 and J is TRBJ2-7; 9 bases match TRBD1. In nucleotides, the CDR3 is TGTGCCAGCAGCGGGAGGGGCGGACAGGGGCTCTACGAGCAGTACGTC. Protein product: CASSGRGGQGLYEQYV.